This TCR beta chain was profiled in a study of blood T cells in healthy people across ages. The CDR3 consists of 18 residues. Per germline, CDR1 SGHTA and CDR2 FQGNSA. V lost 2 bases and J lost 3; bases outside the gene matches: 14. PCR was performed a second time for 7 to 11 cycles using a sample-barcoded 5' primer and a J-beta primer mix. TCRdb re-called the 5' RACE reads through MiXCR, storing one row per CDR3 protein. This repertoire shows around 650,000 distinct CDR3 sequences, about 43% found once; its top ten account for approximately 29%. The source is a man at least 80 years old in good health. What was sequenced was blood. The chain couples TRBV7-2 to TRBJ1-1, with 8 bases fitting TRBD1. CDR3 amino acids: CASSLNRDRRSGDTEAFF. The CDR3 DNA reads TGTGCCAGCAGCTTAAATCGGGACAGGCGGAGTGGGGACACTGAAGCTTTCTTT.